This TCR beta chain derives from a study of cytotoxic CD8 clonotypes in ibrutinib-treated CLL. Study overall: Average yields of around 230,000 productive templates and 80,000 to 100,000 productive rearrangements characterized the samples. General study results and limits: On treatment, the uncommon public clonotypes contracted or remained stable.

TCRdb's copy holds only in-frame clones and misses some; the assay was immunoSEQ multiplex PCR. Seen here are fewer than 300,000 clones, roughly four fifths observed once, and the top ten hold about 5.8%. Turning to this clone: Its antigen is not identified.

Germline lookup yields CDR1 SGHDT and CDR2 YYEEEE. V trimming: 5 bases; J trimming: 5 bases; junction bases outside the gene matches: 6. The CDR3 loop spans 14 amino acids. The sequence was obtained from a human donor with chronic lymphocytic leukemia. Sequencing used PBMCs, obtained at disease progression, from a patient treated with ibrutinib. The V gene is TRBV5-6, the J gene TRBJ1-2, with 10 bases matching TRBD1. The CDR3 loop reads CASSIGTGAYGYTF. In DNA, the CDR3 is TGTGCCAGCAGTATCGGGACAGGGGCTTATGGCTACACCTTC.